This T cell receptor (beta chain) stems from a study of cytomegalovirus exposure and HLA in healthy donors. The assay was immunoSEQ multiplex PCR, and TCRdb's table has in-frame clones only and misses some. The repertoire has 90,000 to 150,000 clones, more than 75% of them found once; the top ten carry roughly 5%. The donors were members of the approximately 130-subject validation cohort (separate from the approximately 670-subject first cohort). The CDR3 is 16 residues long. The germline V gene has CDR1 SEHNR and CDR2 FQNEAQ (reference sequence). The V end lost 5 bases, the J end lost 0 bases, and 15 bases lay between the germline ends.

The sequence was obtained from a man in his late teens or twenties in good health and CMV-seronegative. The sequenced sample consisted of PBMCs. The rearrangement joins TRBV7-9 to TRBJ2-3, with no clear D. CDR3 in amino acids: CASSPETSPSTDTQYF. For the CDR3, the DNA is TGTGCCAGCAGCCCAGAGACATCTCCTAGCACAGATACGCAGTATTTT. Full variable domain (missing parts from reference TRBV7-9 and TRBJ2-3): DTGVSQNPRHKITKRGQNVTFRCDPISEHNRLYWYRQTLGQGPEFLTYFQNEAQLEKSRLLSDRFSAERPKGSFSTLEIQRTEQGDSAMYLCASSPETSPSTDTQYFGPGTRLTVL.